This T cell receptor (beta chain) was sequenced for a study of CD8+CD57+ T cells in acquired aplastic anemia. Study background: DNA recovered from sorted CD4+ and CD8+ cells had a mean of approximately 3 ug.

Genomic DNA templated the TCR beta VDJ and CDR3 profiling. TCRdb fed the reads into MiXCR, producing one record per CDR3 protein. The repertoire holds roughly 280,000 distinct CDR3 sequences, with approximately 58% as singletons. Details on this clonotype: An end of the junction differs from the germline gene, which may be a read error.

In germline, CDR1 is SGHVS, CDR2 FNYEAQ. The CDR3 is 13 amino acids. Patients chosen for sequencing had CD8+CD57+ cells that had expanded, as shown by flow cytometry. Severe acquired aplastic anemia was the diagnosis recorded for all patients. Patients were treatment-naive when blood was sampled. The J gene is TRBJ2-5, the V gene TRBV7-6; D is perhaps TRBD2 (6 bases). The sequence was collected from a human donor with aplastic anemia. Sequencing was performed on sorted CD4+, CD8+, or CD8+CD57+ T cells (not recorded which) from PBMCs. CDR3 DNA: TGTGCCATCAGCGCGGGACCAAGAGAGACCCAGTACTTC. Translation: CAISAGPRETQYF.